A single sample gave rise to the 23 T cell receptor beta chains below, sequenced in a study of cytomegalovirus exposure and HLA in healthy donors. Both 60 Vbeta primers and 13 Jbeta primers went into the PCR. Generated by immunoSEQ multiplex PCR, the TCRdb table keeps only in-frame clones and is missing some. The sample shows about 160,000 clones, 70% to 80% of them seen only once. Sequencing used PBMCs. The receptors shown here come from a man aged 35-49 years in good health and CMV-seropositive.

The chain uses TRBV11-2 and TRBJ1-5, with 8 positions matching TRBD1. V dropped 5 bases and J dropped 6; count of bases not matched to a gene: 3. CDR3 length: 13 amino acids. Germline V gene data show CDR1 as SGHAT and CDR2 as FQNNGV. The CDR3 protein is CASSRDRGQPQHF. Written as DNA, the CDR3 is TGTGCCAGCAGCCGAGACAGGGGTCAGCCCCAGCATTTT.

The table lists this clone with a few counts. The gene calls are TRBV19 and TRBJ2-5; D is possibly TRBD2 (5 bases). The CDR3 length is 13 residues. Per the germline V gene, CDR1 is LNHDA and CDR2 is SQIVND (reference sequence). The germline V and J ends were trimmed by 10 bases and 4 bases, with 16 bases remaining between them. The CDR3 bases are TGTGCCACCGAGACTAAGGGCAGAGAGACCCAGTACTTC. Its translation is CATETKGRETQYF.

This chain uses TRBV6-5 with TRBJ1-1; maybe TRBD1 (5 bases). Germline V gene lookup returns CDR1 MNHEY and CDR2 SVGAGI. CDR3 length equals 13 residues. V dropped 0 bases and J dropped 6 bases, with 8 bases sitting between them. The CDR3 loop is CASSYSRGSEAFF. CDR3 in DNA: TGTGCCAGCAGTTACTCGCGGGGGTCTGAAGCTTTCTTT.

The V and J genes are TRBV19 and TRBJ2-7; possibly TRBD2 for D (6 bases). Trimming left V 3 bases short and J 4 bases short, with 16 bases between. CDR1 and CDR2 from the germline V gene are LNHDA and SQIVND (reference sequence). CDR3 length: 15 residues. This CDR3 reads CASSIGAGPAYEQYF. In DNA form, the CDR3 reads TGTGCCAGTAGTATTGGAGCGGGCCCCGCTTACGAGCAGTACTTC.

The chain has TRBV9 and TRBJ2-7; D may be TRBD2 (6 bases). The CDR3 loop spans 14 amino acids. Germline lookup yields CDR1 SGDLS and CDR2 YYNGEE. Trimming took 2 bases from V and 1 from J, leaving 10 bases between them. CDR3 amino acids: CASSVSSESYEQYF. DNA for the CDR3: TGTGCCAGCAGCGTTTCTAGCGAATCCTACGAGCAGTACTTC.

CDR3 in amino acids: CRGGSSYNEQFF. The CDR3 DNA follows: TGTAGGGGAGGGAGCTCCTACAATGAGCAGTTCTTC. The J gene is TRBJ2-1, the V gene TRBV21-1; no check of the table's D call, TRBD2, against the DNA was made. TRBV21-1 is tagged as a pseudogene. The CDR3 extends over 12 amino acids.

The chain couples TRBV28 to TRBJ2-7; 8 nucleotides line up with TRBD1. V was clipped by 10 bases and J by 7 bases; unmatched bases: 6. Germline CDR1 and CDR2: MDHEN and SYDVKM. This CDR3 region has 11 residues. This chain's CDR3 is CATQGAREQYF. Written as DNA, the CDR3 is TGTGCCACCCAGGGGGCGAGGGAGCAGTACTTC.

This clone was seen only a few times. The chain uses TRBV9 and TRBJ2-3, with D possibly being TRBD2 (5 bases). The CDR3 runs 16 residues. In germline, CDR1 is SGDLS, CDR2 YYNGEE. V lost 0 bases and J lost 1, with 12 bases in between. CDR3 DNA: TGTGCCAGCAGCGTAGAAGGGTTGGGAGGCACAGATACGCAGTATTTT. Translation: CASSVEGLGGTDTQYF.

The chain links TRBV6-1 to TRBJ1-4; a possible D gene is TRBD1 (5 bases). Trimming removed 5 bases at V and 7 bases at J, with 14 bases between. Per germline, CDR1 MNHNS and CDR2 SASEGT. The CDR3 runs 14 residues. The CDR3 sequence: CASSSDWGGEKLFF. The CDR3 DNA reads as TGTGCCAGCAGTAGTGACTGGGGGGGTGAAAAACTGTTTTTT.

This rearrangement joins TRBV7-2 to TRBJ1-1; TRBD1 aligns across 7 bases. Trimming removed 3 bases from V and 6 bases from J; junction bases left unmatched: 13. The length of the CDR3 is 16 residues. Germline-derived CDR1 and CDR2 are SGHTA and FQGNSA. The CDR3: CASSFFWTGSTAEAFF. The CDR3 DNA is TGTGCCAGCAGCTTCTTTTGGACAGGTTCTACAGCTGAAGCTTTCTTT.

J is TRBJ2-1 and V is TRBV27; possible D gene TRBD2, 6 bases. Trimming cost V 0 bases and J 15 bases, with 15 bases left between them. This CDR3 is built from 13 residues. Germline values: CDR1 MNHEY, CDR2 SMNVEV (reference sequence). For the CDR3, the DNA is TGTGCCAGCAGTTTATCCCTAGCGAGTGGTTGGTTCTTC. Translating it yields CASSLSLASGWFF.

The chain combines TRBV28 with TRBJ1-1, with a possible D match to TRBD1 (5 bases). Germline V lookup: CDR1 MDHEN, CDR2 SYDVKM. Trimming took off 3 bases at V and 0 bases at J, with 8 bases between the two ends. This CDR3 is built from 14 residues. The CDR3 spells CASSLTAMNTEAFF. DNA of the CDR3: TGTGCCAGCAGTTTGACAGCCATGAACACTGAAGCTTTCTTT.

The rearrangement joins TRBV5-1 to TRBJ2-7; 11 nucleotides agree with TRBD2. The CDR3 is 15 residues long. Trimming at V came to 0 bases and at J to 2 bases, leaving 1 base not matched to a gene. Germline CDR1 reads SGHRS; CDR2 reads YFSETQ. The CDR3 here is CASSLGLAGTYEQYF. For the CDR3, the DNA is TGCGCCAGCAGCTTGGGACTAGCGGGGACCTACGAGCAGTACTTC.

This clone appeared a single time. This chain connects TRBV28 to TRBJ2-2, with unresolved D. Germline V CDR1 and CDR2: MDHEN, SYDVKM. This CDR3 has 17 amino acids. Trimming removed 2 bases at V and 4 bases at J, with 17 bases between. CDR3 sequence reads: CASSLRTVGIATGELFF. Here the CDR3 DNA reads TGTGCCAGCAGTTTACGTACAGTGGGCATTGCCACCGGGGAGCTGTTTTTT.

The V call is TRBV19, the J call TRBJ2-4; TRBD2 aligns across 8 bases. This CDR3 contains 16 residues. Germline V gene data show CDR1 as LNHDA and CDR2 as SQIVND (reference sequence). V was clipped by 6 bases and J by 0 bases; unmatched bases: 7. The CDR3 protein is CASSIVAGKAKNIQYF. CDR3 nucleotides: TGTGCCAGTAGCATCGTAGCGGGGAAAGCCAAAAACATTCAGTACTTC.

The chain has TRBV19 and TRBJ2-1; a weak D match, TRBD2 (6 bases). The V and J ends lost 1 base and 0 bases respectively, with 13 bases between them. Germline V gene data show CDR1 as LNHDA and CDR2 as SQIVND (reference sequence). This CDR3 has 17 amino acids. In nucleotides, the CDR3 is TGTGCCAGTAGTATAGGGGGGGACGCGAGCTCCTACAATGAGCAGTTCTTC. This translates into CASSIGGDASSYNEQFF.

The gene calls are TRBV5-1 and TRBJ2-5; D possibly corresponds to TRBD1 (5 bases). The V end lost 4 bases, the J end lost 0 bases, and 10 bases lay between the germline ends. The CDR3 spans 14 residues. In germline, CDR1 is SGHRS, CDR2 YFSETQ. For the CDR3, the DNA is TGCGCCAGCAGCCACCAGGGTGACCAAGAGACCCAGTACTTC. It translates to CASSHQGDQETQYF.

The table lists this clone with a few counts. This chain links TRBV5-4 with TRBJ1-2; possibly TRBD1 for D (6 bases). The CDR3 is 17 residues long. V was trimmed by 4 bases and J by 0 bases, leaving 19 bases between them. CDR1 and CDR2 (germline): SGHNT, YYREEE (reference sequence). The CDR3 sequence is CASSRPAGTTSNYGYTF. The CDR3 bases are TGTGCCAGCAGCCGTCCCGCCGGGACAACCTCTAACTATGGCTACACCTTC. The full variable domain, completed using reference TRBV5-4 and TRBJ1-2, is ETGVTQSPTHLIKTRGQQVTLRCSSQSGHNTVSWYQQALGQGPQFIFQYYREEENGRGNFPPRFSGLQFPNYSSELNVNALELDDSALYLCASSRPAGTTSNYGYTFGSGTRLTVV.

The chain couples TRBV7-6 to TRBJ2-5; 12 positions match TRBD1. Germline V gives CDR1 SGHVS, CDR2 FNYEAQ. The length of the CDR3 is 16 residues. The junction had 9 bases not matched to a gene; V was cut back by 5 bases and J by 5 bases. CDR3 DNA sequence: TGTGCCAGCAGCAAGGCCGGGACAGGGGGCGCGGAGACCCAGTACTTC. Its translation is CASSKAGTGGAETQYF.

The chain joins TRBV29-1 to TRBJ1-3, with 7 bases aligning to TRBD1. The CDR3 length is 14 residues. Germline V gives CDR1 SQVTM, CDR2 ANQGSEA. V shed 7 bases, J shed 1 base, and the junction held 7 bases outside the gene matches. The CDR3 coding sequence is TGCAGCGCCCGGGACAGTCCTTCTGGAAACACCATATATTTT. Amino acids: CSARDSPSGNTIYF.

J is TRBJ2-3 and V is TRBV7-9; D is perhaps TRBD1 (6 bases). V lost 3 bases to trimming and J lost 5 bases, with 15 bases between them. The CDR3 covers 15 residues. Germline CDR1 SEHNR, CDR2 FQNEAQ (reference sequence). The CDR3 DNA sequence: TGTGCCAGCAGCTTTGGGGGCGCGGATAAAGATACGCAGTATTTT. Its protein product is CASSFGGADKDTQYF.

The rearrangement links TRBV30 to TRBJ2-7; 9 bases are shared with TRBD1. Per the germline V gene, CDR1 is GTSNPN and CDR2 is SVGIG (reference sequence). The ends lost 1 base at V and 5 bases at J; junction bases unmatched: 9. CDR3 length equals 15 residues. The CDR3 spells CAWSEGDRDGHEQYF. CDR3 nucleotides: TGTGCCTGGAGTGAGGGGGACAGGGATGGCCACGAGCAGTACTTC.

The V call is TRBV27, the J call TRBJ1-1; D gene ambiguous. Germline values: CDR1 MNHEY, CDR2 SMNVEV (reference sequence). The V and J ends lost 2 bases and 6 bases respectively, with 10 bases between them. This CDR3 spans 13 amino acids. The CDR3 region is CASSLPHGAEAFF. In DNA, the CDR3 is TGTGCCAGCAGTTTACCCCATGGAGCTGAAGCTTTCTTT.